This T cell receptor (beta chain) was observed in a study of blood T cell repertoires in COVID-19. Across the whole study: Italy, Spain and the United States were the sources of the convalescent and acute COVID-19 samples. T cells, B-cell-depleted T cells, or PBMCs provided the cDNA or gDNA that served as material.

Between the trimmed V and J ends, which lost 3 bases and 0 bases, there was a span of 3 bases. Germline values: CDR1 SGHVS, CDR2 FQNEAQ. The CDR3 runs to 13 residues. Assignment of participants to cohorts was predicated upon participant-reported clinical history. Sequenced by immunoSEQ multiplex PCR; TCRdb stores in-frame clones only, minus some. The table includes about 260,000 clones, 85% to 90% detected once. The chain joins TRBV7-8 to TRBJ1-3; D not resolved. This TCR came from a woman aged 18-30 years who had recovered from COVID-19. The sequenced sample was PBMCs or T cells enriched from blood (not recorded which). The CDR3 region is CASSLASGNTIYF. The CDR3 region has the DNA TGTGCCAGCAGCTTGGCCTCTGGAAACACCATATATTTT.